The next 31 T cell receptor beta chains were all read from a single sample in a study of early T cells in non-severe SARS-CoV-2 infection. TCRdb reprocessed the 5' RACE reads via MiXCR and lists one record per CDR3 protein. The sample shows approximately 120,000 distinct CDR3 sequences, 14% to 15% of them seen only once. The sample was whole blood. All receptors come from an adult who was a healthcare worker with PCR-confirmed SARS-CoV-2 infection or an uninfected control (not recorded which).

This clonotype was observed at least ten times. The chain recombines TRBV20-1 with TRBJ2-1; TRBD2 matches 8 bases. V lost 5 bases, J lost 8 bases, and 8 bases stayed unmatched. From germline, CDR1 is DFQATT and CDR2 SNEGSKA (reference sequence). The CDR3 spans 13 residues. Here the CDR3 DNA reads TGCAGTGCTCCCCCCGGGGGGGCCTATGAGCAGTTCTTC. It translates to CSAPPGGAYEQFF.

This clonotype occurred a few times. V usage is TRBV10-3 and J usage is TRBJ1-1; no clear D. This CDR3 has 13 residues. V was trimmed by 0 bases and J by 10 bases, leaving 12 bases between them. CDR1 is ENHRY, CDR2 SYGVKD, per germline. Written as DNA, the CDR3 is TGTGCCATCAGTGAGTCGGGAGGGATGAGAGCTTTCTTT. Its protein product is CAISESGGMRAFF.

This clonotype was counted a few times. The CDR3: CASSWRGVYGYTF. Written as DNA, the CDR3 is TGTGCCAGCAGTTGGCGCGGGGTCTATGGCTACACCTTC. The gene calls are TRBV28 and TRBJ1-2; no clear D gene. CDR1 is MDHEN, CDR2 SYDVKM, per germline. V lost 4 bases to trimming and J lost 4 bases, with 10 bases between them. The CDR3 contains 13 residues.

The chain carries TRBV3-1 and TRBJ2-5, with TRBD2 matching over 9 bases. The CDR3 spans 15 residues. CDR1 LGHDT and CDR2 YNNKEL come from the germline V gene (reference sequence). With 2 bases clipped from V and 1 base from J, the junction kept 2 bases outside the gene matches. The CDR3 coding sequence is TGTGCCAGCAGCCAACCAGCGGGGGGCCAAGAGACCCAGTACTTC. Its translation: CASSQPAGGQETQYF.

The rearrangement links TRBV30 to TRBJ2-7, with D tentatively TRBD2 (6 bases). The CDR3 extends over 14 amino acids. Germline CDR1 is GTSNPN and CDR2 is SVGIG (reference sequence). The V end lost 3 bases, the J end lost 10 bases, and 22 bases lay between the germline ends. The DNA for the CDR3 is TGTGCCTGGAGAGAGGGAGGTGGGACCCCGTCACAGTACTTC. Translation gives CAWREGGGTPSQYF.

This clonotype was seen ten or more times. The J gene is TRBJ2-5, the V gene TRBV10-2; 7 bases agree with TRBD2. CDR1 and CDR2 (germline): WSHSY, SAAADI. J was trimmed by 5 bases and V by 5 bases; bases with no gene match: 17. The CDR3 is 17 amino acids. The CDR3 DNA sequence: TGCGCCAGCAGTTCCTCCCTTCCCGGACTAGAGGGTGAGACCCAGTACTTC. Translation gives CASSSSLPGLEGETQYF.

This clonotype occurred many times. The CDR3 DNA reads TGTGCCAGCAGTGAATACGGGACAGCCCTCGGGGAGCAGTACTTC. Its protein is CASSEYGTALGEQYF. V gene TRBV6-1 combines with J gene TRBJ2-7; 7 nucleotides agree with TRBD1. The CDR3 extends over 15 amino acids. Trimming cost V 2 bases and J 7 bases; bases outside gene matches: 11. Germline values: CDR1 MNHNS, CDR2 SASEGT.

Only a few counts were recorded for this clonotype. The rearrangement uses TRBV7-8 and TRBJ1-1; no clear D. Germline assignment: CDR1 SGHVS and CDR2 FQNEAQ. The CDR3 contains 13 residues. Trimming stripped 1 base from V and 10 bases from J, with 13 bases between. The CDR3 loop is CASSLEHPLRAFF. CDR3 sequence (DNA): TGTGCCAGCAGCTTAGAACATCCGCTGCGAGCTTTCTTT.

Note on this clonotype: One end of the junction varies from germline; a read error may be responsible. J is TRBJ2-5 and V is TRBV20-1; 11 nucleotides align to TRBD1. This CDR3 is 14 amino acids long. Germline V gene lookup returns CDR1 DFQATT and CDR2 SNEGSKA (reference sequence). The CDR3 protein is CSARGQGAQETQYF. CDR3 in DNA: TGCAGTGCGAGAGGACAGGGGGCTCAAGAGACCCAGTACTTC.

This chain uses TRBV15 with TRBJ2-3; D remains unclear. Germline CDR1 reads LNHNV; CDR2 reads YYDKDF (reference sequence). The CDR3 consists of 13 residues. The V end lost 3 bases, the J end lost 2 bases, and 6 bases lay between the germline ends. The CDR3 protein is CATSSFTTDTQYF. For the CDR3, the DNA is TGTGCCACCAGCAGTTTCACCACAGATACGCAGTATTTT.

Many counts were recorded for this clonotype. The chain is built from TRBV2 and TRBJ2-1, with 16 bases identical to TRBD2. V lost 3 bases and J lost 15; bases outside the gene matches: 20. Per the germline V gene, CDR1 is SNHLY and CDR2 is FYNNEI. The CDR3 totals 19 residues. The CDR3 sequence is CASSEFGTSGGEPTMRGFF. The CDR3 DNA is TGTGCCAGCAGTGAGTTCGGGACTAGCGGGGGGGAACCCACAATGAGAGGGTTCTTC. The variable domain in full, with the rest retrieved from reference TRBV2 and TRBJ2-1, is EPEVTQTPSHQVTQMGQEVILRCVPISNHLYFYWYRQILGQKVEFLVSFYNNEISEKSEIFDDQFSVERPDGSNFTLKIRSTKLEDSAMYFCASSEFGTSGGEPTMRGFFGPGTRLTVL.

This clonotype was counted ten times or more. The chain has TRBV19 and TRBJ1-5; D not resolved. The germline CDR1 and CDR2 sequences are LNHDA and SQIVND (reference sequence). V lost 4 bases and J 9 bases, leaving 10 bases between the germline ends. The CDR3 consists of 12 residues. CDR3 in DNA: TGTGCCAGTAGTAGACGTCAAGGGCCCCAGCATTTT. Protein: CASSRRQGPQHF.

This clonotype was observed a handful of times. The V and J genes are TRBV12-3 or TRBV12-4 and TRBJ1-2; the D gene is possibly TRBD1 (5 bases). V was trimmed by 6 bases and J by 8 bases, leaving 16 bases between them. This CDR3 contains 13 residues. The CDR3 DNA reads TGTGCCAGCAGGTCCGGGACCGCGGGGGGCTACACCTTC. It is translated as CASRSGTAGGYTF.

A few counts support this clonotype. CDR3 in amino acids: CASSLSGQQETQYF. The CDR3 nucleotides read TGCGCCAGCAGCTTGTCCGGACAGCAAGAGACCCAGTACTTC. The rearrangement joins TRBV5-1 to TRBJ2-5; possibly TRBD1 for D (6 bases). The V gene lost 1 base and the J gene lost 2 bases, with 9 bases spanning the gap. The CDR3 has 14 amino acids. The germline V gene encodes CDR1 SGHRS and CDR2 YFSETQ.

This clonotype was seen a handful of times. This chain links TRBV6-6 with TRBJ2-3; D gene uncertain. This CDR3 is built from 15 residues. V was clipped by 3 bases and J by 2 bases, with 12 bases between them. CDR1 and CDR2 (germline): MNHNY, SVGAGI (reference sequence). DNA of the CDR3: TGTGCCAGCAGTTATATATCCAGAGTCACAGATACGCAGTATTTT. Translated, it gives CASSYISRVTDTQYF.

This clonotype was recorded a few times. The chain uses TRBV18 and TRBJ2-1; tentatively, D is TRBD2 (6 bases). Germline CDR1 is KGHSH and CDR2 is LQKENI. The CDR3 is 14 amino acids. V was pared by 5 bases and J by 8 bases, with 16 bases between. The CDR3 region is CASSGPGPGDEQFF. The CDR3 DNA reads TGTGCCAGCTCAGGACCGGGCCCGGGGGATGAGCAGTTCTTC.

This clonotype showed up just a few times. The V call is TRBV11-2, the J call TRBJ1-2; the D gene is possibly TRBD1 (5 bases). The CDR3 spans 15 residues. Germline V gene sequence: CDR1 SGHAT, CDR2 FQNNGV. The V end lost 5 bases, the J end lost 5 bases, and 18 bases lay between the germline ends. This chain's CDR3 is CASSTTGGAKYGYTF. CDR3 sequence (DNA): TGTGCCAGCAGCACGACCGGGGGAGCGAAGTATGGCTACACCTTC.

CDR3 residues: CASRGDDLVRELFF. The CDR3 nucleotides read TGTGCCAGCAGGGGGGATGACTTAGTCCGGGAGCTGTTTTTT. The rearrangement links TRBV12-3 or TRBV12-4 to TRBJ2-2; either TRBD1 or TRBD2 may supply D (5 bases each). The CDR3 length is 14 residues. Trimming cost V 6 bases and J 9 bases, with 17 bases left between them.

V gene TRBV10-3 combines with J gene TRBJ1-1; D remains unclear. Germline loops: CDR1 ENHRY, CDR2 SYGVKD. The V and J ends lost 0 bases and 4 bases respectively, with 9 bases between them. This CDR3 region has 14 residues. The CDR3: CAISESPGRTEAFF. CDR3 bases: TGTGCCATCAGTGAGTCCCCGGGTCGCACTGAAGCTTTCTTT.

The table lists this clonotype with a few counts. The V call is TRBV20-1, the J call TRBJ1-4; 9 bases are shared with TRBD1. This CDR3 region has 12 residues. The germline V gene encodes CDR1 DFQATT and CDR2 SNEGSKA (reference sequence). The J segment lost 8 bases and the V segment lost 6 bases, leaving 4 bases of the junction unmatched. CDR3 coding DNA: TGCAGTGCACCCGGGACAGGGGAAAAACTGTTTTTT. It encodes CSAPGTGEKLFF.

This clonotype showed up just a few times. This chain uses TRBV7-9 with TRBJ1-1; D unresolved. The CDR3 loop spans 13 amino acids. Germline lookup yields CDR1 SEHNR and CDR2 FQNEAQ (reference sequence). Trimming left V 4 bases short and J 3 bases short, with 9 bases between. DNA for the CDR3: TGTGCCAGCAGCTCCGCCTGGGACACTGAAGCTTTCTTT. Protein: CASSSAWDTEAFF.

The gene calls are TRBV7-8 and TRBJ2-7, with D hard to call. Germline CDR1 SGHVS, CDR2 FQNEAQ. The CDR3 covers 16 residues. V was cut by 5 bases and J by 1 base, with 18 bases left in between. The CDR3 nucleotides are TGTGCCAGCAGCCCCCGCCATCAGAGGTTGTCCTACGAGCAGTACTTC. It yields the protein CASSPRHQRLSYEQYF.

The V call is TRBV7-8, the J call TRBJ2-7; the D gene is possibly TRBD2 (5 bases). Trimming stripped 2 bases from V and 2 bases from J, with 13 bases between. CDR1 is SGHVS, CDR2 FQNEAQ, per germline. The CDR3 length is 15 residues. CDR3 DNA: TGTGCCAGCAGCTTAAGAGGAGGACCGACCTACGAGCAGTACTTC. Its protein is CASSLRGGPTYEQYF.

The chain has TRBV30 and TRBJ2-3, with no clear D. Trimming stripped 5 bases from V and 5 bases from J, with 8 bases between. Germline loops: CDR1 GTSNPN, CDR2 SVGIG (reference sequence). CDR3 size: 11 residues. The CDR3 DNA reads TGTGCCTGGGGTCCTAAAGATACGCAGTATTTT. It translates to CAWGPKDTQYF.

This clonotype was counted a few times. This CDR3 reads CASSVLGGFEAFF. Here the CDR3 DNA reads TGTGCCAGCAGTGTCCTGGGGGGGTTTGAAGCTTTCTTT. This chain joins TRBV12-3 or TRBV12-4 and TRBJ1-1, with D maybe TRBD1 (5 bases). The length of the CDR3 is 13 residues. The germline V and J ends were trimmed by 5 bases and 7 bases, with 14 bases remaining between them.

This clonotype was detected only a few times. J is TRBJ2-4 and V is TRBV29-1; 11 positions agree with TRBD2. From germline, CDR1 is SQVTM and CDR2 ANQGSEA. Trimming at V came to 6 bases and at J to 7 bases, leaving 8 bases not matched to a gene. The length of the CDR3 is 14 residues. In DNA form, the CDR3 reads TGCAGCGTGGCTACTAGCGGGGGTACGAACATTCAGTACTTC. Translation: CSVATSGGTNIQYF.

This clonotype was counted a few times. The gene calls are TRBV6-1 and TRBJ2-3, with 10 bases fitting TRBD2. Trimming cost V 2 bases and J 2 bases; bases outside gene matches: 4. Germline V gene lookup returns CDR1 MNHNS and CDR2 SASEGT. This CDR3 region has 16 residues. CDR3 coding DNA: TGTGCCAGCAGTGAAACGAGCGGGGGGGCCACAGATACGCAGTATTTT. Protein: CASSETSGGATDTQYF.

The genes are TRBV10-3 and TRBJ2-1; 10 positions agree with TRBD2. The junction had 5 bases not matched to a gene; V was cut back by 4 bases and J by 2 bases. CDR1 ENHRY and CDR2 SYGVKD come from the germline V gene. This CDR3 is 16 amino acids long. CDR3 sequence: CAISALAGGTYNEQFF. CDR3 in DNA: TGTGCCATCAGTGCCTTAGCGGGGGGAACCTACAATGAGCAGTTCTTC.

In its sample, this clonotype was seen a few times. J is TRBJ1-5 and V is TRBV4-2; 7 bases map to TRBD1. Per the germline V gene, CDR1 is LGHNA and CDR2 is YNFKEQ. The CDR3 runs 15 residues. Trimming removed 0 bases from V and 6 bases from J; junction bases left unmatched: 5. In DNA form, the CDR3 reads TGTGCCAGCAGCCAAGACGCACAGGGGACTCAGCCCCAGCATTTT. It is translated as CASSQDAQGTQPQHF.

This clonotype was detected a few times. The chain joins TRBV19 to TRBJ1-5, with D unclear. In germline, CDR1 is LNHDA, CDR2 SQIVND (reference sequence). V was trimmed by 5 bases and J by 9 bases, leaving 14 bases between them. The CDR3 is 13 amino acids. The CDR3 DNA sequence: TGTGCCAGTAGTCCGGACGGAGGGCTGCCCCAGCATTTT. This encodes CASSPDGGLPQHF.

This clonotype has only a few counts. This chain joins TRBV9 and TRBJ2-3; D may be TRBD1 (6 bases). This CDR3 comprises 15 residues. Germline CDR1 SGDLS, CDR2 YYNGEE. V lost 4 bases, J lost 1 base, and 13 bases lay in between. The CDR3 spells CASSTRGAGTDTQYF. CDR3 nucleotide sequence: TGTGCCAGCAGCACCAGGGGCGCAGGCACAGATACGCAGTATTTT.